This TCR beta chain was recorded in a study of blood T cells in healthy people across ages. Whole-study findings and limits: The lack of PBMC sorting stopped any conclusive naive versus antigen-experienced comparison.

Using a J-beta primer mix together with a sample-barcoded 5' primer, a second PCR was run for roughly 6 to 11 cycles. Every molecule of cDNA carried a tag from a template-switch adaptor with 12 random nucleotides. TCRdb reanalysed the 5' RACE reads using MiXCR and keeps one entry per CDR3 protein. The table has approximately 780,000 distinct CDR3 sequences, roughly 26% seen once. About this clonotype: The antigen is unknown.

The length of the CDR3 is 15 residues. Germline lookup yields CDR1 MNHEY and CDR2 SMNVEV (reference sequence). The data also belong to a second study, concerning T cells of mothers and their children. That publication notes: The donor cohort consisted of three healthy Caucasian mothers and their six children.

This receptor was taken from a boy under 18 in good health. The chain couples TRBV27 to TRBJ1-4, with D perhaps matching TRBD1 (6 bases). TRBJ2-2 matches the DNA end more closely, so the J call is doubtful. The specimen sequenced was blood. CDR3 coding DNA: TGTGCCAGCAGTTCAGCCAGGGGTTTCACCGGGGAGCTGTTTTTT. As protein: CASSSARGFTGELFF.